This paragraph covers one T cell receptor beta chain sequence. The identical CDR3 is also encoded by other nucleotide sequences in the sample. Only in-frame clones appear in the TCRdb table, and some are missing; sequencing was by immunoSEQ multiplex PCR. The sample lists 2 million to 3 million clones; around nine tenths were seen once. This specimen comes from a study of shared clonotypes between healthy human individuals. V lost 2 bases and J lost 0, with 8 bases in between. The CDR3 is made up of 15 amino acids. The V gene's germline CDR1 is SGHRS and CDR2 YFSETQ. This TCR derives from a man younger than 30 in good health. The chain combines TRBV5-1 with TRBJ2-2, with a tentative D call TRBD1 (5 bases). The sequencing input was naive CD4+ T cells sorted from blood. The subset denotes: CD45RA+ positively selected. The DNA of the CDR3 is TGCGCCAGCAGCTTTGACAGCCCGAACACCGGGGAGCTGTTTTTT. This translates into CASSFDSPNTGELFF.